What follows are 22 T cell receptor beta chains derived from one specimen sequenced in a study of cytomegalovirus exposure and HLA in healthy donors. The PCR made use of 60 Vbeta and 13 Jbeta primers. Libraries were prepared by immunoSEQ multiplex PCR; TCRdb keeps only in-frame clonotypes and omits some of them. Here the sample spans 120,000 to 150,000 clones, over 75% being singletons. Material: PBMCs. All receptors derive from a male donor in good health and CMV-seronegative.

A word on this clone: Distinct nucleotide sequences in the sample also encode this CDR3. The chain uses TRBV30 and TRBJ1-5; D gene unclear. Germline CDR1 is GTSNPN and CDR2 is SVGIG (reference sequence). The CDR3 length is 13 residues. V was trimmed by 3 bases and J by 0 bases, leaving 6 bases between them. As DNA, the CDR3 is TGTGCCTGGAGCCTCGGTAGCAATCAGCCCCAGCATTTT. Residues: CAWSLGSNQPQHF.

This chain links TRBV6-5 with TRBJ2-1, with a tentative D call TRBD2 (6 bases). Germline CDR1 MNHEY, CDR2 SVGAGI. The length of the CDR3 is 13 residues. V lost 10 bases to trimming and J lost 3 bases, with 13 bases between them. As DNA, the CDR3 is TGTGCCACCCGCCCGACTAGCTACAATGAGCAGTTCTTC. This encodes CATRPTSYNEQFF.

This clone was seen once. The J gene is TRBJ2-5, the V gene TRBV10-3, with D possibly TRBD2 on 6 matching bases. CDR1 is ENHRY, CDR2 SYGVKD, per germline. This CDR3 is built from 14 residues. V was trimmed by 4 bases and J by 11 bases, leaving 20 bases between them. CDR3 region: CAISAGTGDREQYF. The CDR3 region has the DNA TGTGCCATCAGTGCGGGAACGGGAGATCGGGAGCAGTACTTC.

As DNA, the CDR3 is TGTGCCAGCAGTTACATCTCTTTCCGGAACACTGAAGCTTTCTTT. Translating gives CASSYISFRNTEAFF. The rearrangement links TRBV6-6 to TRBJ1-1; D is ambiguous. This CDR3 is 15 amino acids long. Per the germline V gene, CDR1 is MNHNY and CDR2 is SVGAGI (reference sequence). Trimming took off 2 bases at V and 1 base at J, with 11 bases between the two ends.

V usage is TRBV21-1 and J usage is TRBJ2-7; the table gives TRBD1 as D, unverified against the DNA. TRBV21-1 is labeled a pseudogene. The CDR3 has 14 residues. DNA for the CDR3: TGTGCCAGCAGCAAAAGGGTCAGGGATTGCGAGCAGTACTTC. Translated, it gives CASSKRVRDCEQYF.

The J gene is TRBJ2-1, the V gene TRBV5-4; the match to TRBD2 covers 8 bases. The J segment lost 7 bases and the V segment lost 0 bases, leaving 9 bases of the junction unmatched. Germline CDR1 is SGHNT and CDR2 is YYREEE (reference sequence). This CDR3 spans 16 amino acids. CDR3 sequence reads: CASSLGGGLGENEQFF. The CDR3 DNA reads TGTGCCAGCAGCTTGGGGGGGGGACTAGGTGAAAATGAGCAGTTCTTC. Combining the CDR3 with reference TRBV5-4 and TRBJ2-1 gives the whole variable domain ETGVTQSPTHLIKTRGQQVTLRCSSQSGHNTVSWYQQALGQGPQFIFQYYREEENGRGNFPPRFSGLQFPNYSSELNVNALELDDSALYLCASSLGGGLGENEQFFGPGTRLTVL.

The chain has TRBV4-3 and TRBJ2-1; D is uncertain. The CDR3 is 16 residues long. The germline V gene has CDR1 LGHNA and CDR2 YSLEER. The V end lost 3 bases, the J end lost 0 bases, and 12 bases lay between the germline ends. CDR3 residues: CASSHSRVSSYNEQFF. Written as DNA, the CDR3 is TGCGCCAGCAGCCACTCCCGGGTAAGCTCCTACAATGAGCAGTTCTTC.

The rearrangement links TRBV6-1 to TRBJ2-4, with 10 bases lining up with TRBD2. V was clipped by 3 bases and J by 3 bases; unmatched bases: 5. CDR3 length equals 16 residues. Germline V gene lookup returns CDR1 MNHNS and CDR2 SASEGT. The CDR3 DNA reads TGTGCCAGCAGTGAGGGACTAGCGCCTGTCAAAAACATTCAGTACTTC. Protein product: CASSEGLAPVKNIQYF.

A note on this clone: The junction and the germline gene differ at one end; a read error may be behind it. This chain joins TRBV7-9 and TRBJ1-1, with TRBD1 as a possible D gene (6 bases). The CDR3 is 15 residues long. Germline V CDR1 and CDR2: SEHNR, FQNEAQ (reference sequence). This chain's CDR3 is CSSSLGAGDDTEAFF. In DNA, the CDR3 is TGTTCCAGCAGCTTAGGGGCAGGGGATGACACTGAAGCTTTCTTT.

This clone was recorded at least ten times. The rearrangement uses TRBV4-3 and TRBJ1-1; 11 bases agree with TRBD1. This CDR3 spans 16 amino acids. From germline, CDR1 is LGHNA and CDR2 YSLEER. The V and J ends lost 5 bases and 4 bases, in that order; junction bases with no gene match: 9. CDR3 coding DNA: TGCGCCAGCAGCTCCCGCACCGGGACAGGGGGCACTGAAGCTTTCTTT. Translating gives CASSSRTGTGGTEAFF.

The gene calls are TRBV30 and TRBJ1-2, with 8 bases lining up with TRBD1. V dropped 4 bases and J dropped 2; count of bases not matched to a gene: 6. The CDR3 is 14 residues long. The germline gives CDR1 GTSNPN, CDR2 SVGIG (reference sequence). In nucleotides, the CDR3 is TGTGCCTGGAATCCCGGGACAGGCAACTATGGCTACACCTTC. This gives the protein CAWNPGTGNYGYTF.

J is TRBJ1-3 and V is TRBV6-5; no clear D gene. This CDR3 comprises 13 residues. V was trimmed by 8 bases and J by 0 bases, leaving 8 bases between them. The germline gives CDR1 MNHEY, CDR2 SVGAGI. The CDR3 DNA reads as TGTGCCAGCTATGAGCGCTCTGGAAACACCATATATTTT. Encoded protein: CASYERSGNTIYF.

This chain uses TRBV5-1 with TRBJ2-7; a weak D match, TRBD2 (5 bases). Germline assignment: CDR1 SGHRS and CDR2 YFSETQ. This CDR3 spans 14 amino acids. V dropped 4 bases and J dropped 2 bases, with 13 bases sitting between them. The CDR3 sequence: CASSQRTYAYEQYF. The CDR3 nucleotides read TGCGCCAGCAGCCAACGGACTTACGCCTACGAGCAGTACTTC.

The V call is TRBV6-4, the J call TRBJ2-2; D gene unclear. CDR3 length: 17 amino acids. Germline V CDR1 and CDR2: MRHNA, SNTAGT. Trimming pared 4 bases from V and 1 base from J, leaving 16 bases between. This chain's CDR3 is CASSASPFGQNTGELFF. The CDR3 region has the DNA TGTGCCAGCAGTGCCTCTCCCTTTGGGCAGAACACCGGGGAGCTGTTTTTT.

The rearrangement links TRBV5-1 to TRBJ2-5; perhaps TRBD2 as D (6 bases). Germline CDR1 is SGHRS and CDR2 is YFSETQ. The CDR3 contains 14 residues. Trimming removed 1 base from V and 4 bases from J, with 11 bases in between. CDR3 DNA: TGCGCCAGCAGCTTGAGCGGGTCTGTAGAGACCCAGTACTTC. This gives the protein CASSLSGSVETQYF.

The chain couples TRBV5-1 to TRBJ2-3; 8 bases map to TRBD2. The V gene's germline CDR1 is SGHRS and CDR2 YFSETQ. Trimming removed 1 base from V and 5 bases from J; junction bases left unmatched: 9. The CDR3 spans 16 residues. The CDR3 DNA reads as TGCGCCAGCAGCTTGTTGGGGGCGGGAGGAGGAGATACGCAGTATTTT. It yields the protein CASSLLGAGGGDTQYF.

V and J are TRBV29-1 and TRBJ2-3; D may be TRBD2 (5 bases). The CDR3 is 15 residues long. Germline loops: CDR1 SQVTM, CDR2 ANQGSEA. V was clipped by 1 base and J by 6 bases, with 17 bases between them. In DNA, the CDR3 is TGCAGCGTTGAAGTGAGGGTCCGTGGATTCGATACGCAGTATTTT. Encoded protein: CSVEVRVRGFDTQYF.

The CDR3 loop reads CARFTIDGTYEQYF. For the CDR3, the DNA is TGTGCCAGGTTTACCATCGACGGGACCTACGAGCAGTACTTC. The J gene is TRBJ2-7, the V gene TRBV19, with D possibly being TRBD2 (5 bases). Trimming removed 9 bases from V and 2 bases from J, with 17 bases in between. CDR1 LNHDA and CDR2 SQIVND come from the germline V gene (reference sequence). CDR3 size: 14 residues.

The CDR3 region is CASSDSAGAGANVLTF. CDR3 coding DNA: TGTGCCAGCAGTGACTCTGCGGGGGCCGGGGCCAACGTCCTGACTTTC. The J gene is TRBJ2-6, the V gene TRBV6-4, with D perhaps matching TRBD2 (7 bases). The CDR3 spans 16 residues. Deletions cut 0 bases from V and 4 bases from J, with 10 bases between. Germline V gene data show CDR1 as MRHNA and CDR2 as SNTAGT.

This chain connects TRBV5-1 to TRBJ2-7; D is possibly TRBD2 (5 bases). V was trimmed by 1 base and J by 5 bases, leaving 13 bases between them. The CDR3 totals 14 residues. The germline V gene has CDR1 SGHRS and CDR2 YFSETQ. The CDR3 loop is CASSLWLSGDEQYF. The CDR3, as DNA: TGCGCCAGCAGCTTGTGGCTCTCCGGGGACGAGCAGTACTTC.

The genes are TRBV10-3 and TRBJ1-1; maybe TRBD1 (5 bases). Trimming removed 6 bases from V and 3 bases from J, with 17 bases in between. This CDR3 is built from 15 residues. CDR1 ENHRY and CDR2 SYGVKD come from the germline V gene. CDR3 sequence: CAISEGQGGYTEAFF. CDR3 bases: TGTGCCATCAGCGAGGGGCAGGGAGGTTACACTGAAGCTTTCTTT.

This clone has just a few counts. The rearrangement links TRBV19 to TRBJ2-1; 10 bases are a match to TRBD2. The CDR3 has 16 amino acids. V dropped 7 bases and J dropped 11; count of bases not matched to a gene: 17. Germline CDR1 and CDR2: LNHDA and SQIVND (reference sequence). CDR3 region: CASTPEPSGRRGKQFF. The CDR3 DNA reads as TGTGCCAGTACCCCCGAGCCTAGCGGGAGAAGAGGAAAGCAGTTCTTC.